The 9 T cell receptor beta chains below were found in one sample sequenced in a study of T cell therapy after organ transplantation. Their recognized antigens are unknown. As to time point: 20-29 weeks after completion of therapy. TCRdb keeps only in-frame clones here, not all; method: immunoSEQ multiplex PCR. The table shows approximately 1,100 clones, with around 63% occurring only once. Sample: CD8+ T cells from blood, taken after autologous CMV-specific T cell therapy. The receptors stem from a human patient who had received a solid organ transplant and had CMV disease. T cells may partly derive from the graft donor.

This chain uses TRBV7-2 with TRBJ2-7; the match to TRBD2 covers 7 bases. The CDR3 runs to 17 residues. Trimming at V came to 5 bases and at J to 1 base, leaving 14 bases not matched to a gene. Per the germline V gene, CDR1 is SGHTA and CDR2 is FQGNSA. This CDR3 reads CASSLYRPRGESYEQYF. DNA for the CDR3: TGTGCCAGCAGCCTTTACCGACCTCGGGGGGAATCCTACGAGCAGTACTTC.

The chain uses TRBV6-5 and TRBJ1-6; tentatively, D is TRBD1 (6 bases). Trimming removed 2 bases from V and 13 bases from J, with 12 bases in between. This CDR3 has 13 residues. Germline V gene sequence: CDR1 MNHEY, CDR2 SVGAGI. The CDR3 nucleotides read TGTGCCAGCAGTTACGCGGTTAGGGGGCCCCTCCACTTT. Its translation: CASSYAVRGPLHF.

This chain links TRBV28 with TRBJ2-1; D ambiguous. CDR1 and CDR2 (germline): MDHEN, SYDVKM. The CDR3 has 11 residues. Trimming took 6 bases from V and 9 from J, leaving 9 bases between them. CDR3 sequence: CASSSTTEQFF. In DNA form, the CDR3 reads TGTGCCAGCAGCTCAACGACTGAGCAGTTCTTC.

This chain uses TRBV4-1 with TRBJ2-5, with D perhaps assigned TRBD1 or TRBD2 (5 bases each). CDR3 length: 16 amino acids. Trimming pared 0 bases from V and 3 bases from J, leaving 14 bases between. The germline V gene encodes CDR1 MGHRA and CDR2 YSYEKL. The CDR3 DNA reads TGCGCCAGCAGCCAAGAGGGCTCCAGGGACGAAGAGACCCAGTACTTC. This sequence encodes CASSQEGSRDEETQYF.

This clone has only one observation. A far larger clone is off by one base, so a read error is likely. This sample also contains other DNA sequences that code for the same CDR3. The V call is TRBV5-4, the J call TRBJ1-4; TRBD1 is a possible D gene (5 bases). Trimming removed 4 bases from V and 8 bases from J, with 24 bases in between. Germline V CDR1 and CDR2: SGHNT, YYREEE (reference sequence). CDR3 length: 17 amino acids. The CDR3 coding sequence is TGTGCCAGCAGCCAAGATGGGCGGGAGGGGTACGGGGAAAAACTGTTTTTT. Its protein product is CASSQDGREGYGEKLFF.

This clone is a singleton in its sample. The rearrangement links TRBV6-1 to TRBJ1-5, with D uncertain. V was pared by 8 bases and J by 1 base, with 12 bases between. Germline assignment: CDR1 MNHNS and CDR2 SASEGT. The CDR3 is made up of 14 amino acids. CDR3 coding DNA: TGTGCCAGCGCGCCGAGCTTGAGCAATCAGCCCCAGCATTTT. The encoded protein is CASAPSLSNQPQHF.

This clone is labeled as large. The genes are TRBV6-5 and TRBJ1-2; 9 nucleotides align to TRBD1. V lost 3 bases, J lost 6 bases, and 11 bases stayed unmatched. CDR3 length: 16 amino acids. Looked up from germline, CDR1 is MNHEY and CDR2 is SVGAGI. The CDR3 here is CASSYTNTGGANGYTF. The CDR3, as DNA: TGTGCCAGCAGTTATACTAATACAGGGGGCGCGAATGGCTACACCTTC.

This CDR3 reads CASSFLGYNEQFF. The CDR3 DNA reads TGTGCCAGCAGCTTTTTAGGGTACAATGAGCAGTTCTTC. The rearrangement uses TRBV2 and TRBJ2-1, with D unclear. The CDR3 runs to 13 residues. From germline, CDR1 is SNHLY and CDR2 FYNNEI. The ends were cut back, 6 bases at V and 4 bases at J, with 10 bases in the middle. Full variable domain (outside the CDR3, taken from reference TRBV2 and TRBJ2-1): EPEVTQTPSHQVTQMGQEVILRCVPISNHLYFYWYRQILGQKVEFLVSFYNNEISEKSEIFDDQFSVERPDGSNFTLKIRSTKLEDSAMYFCASSFLGYNEQFFGPGTRLTVL.

The V gene is TRBV4-1, the J gene TRBJ2-1; D remains unclear. Germline V lookup: CDR1 MGHRA, CDR2 YSYEKL. Trimming pared 3 bases from V and 4 bases from J, leaving 10 bases between. CDR3 length: 14 amino acids. This chain's CDR3 is CASSHNGPYNEQFF. For the CDR3, the DNA is TGCGCCAGCAGCCACAACGGACCTTACAATGAGCAGTTCTTC.